One sample yielded the 11 T cell receptor beta chains listed below, sequenced in a study of Ad26.COV2.S vaccination and SARS-CoV-2 variants. Sequenced by immunoSEQ multiplex PCR; TCRdb stores in-frame clones only, minus some. The data contain a few hundred thousand clones, roughly 89% of them singletons. Treatment given: some 19 received Ad26.COV2.S at low or high dose, single or two shots; 5 received placebo; per-sample allocation not given. The study sampled participants on day 63 after the first vaccine or placebo injection. This material consisted of peripheral blood, taken in a trial of Ad26.COV2.S vaccine versus placebo. The origin of the receptors is a person between 18 and 59 years old who received the Ad26.COV2.S COVID-19 vaccine or a placebo.

V and J are TRBV28 and TRBJ1-4; 12 bases map to TRBD1. Germline-derived CDR1 and CDR2 are MDHEN and SYDVKM. This CDR3 contains 16 residues. J was trimmed by 7 bases and V by 5 bases; bases with no gene match: 8. The CDR3 loop reads CASSLGTGGASEKLFF. CDR3 coding DNA: TGTGCCAGCAGTCTCGGGACAGGGGGCGCGTCTGAAAAACTGTTTTTT.

This clone has more than one count but fewer than ten. V gene TRBV5-6 combines with J gene TRBJ1-4, with 8 bases identical to TRBD1. Germline assignment: CDR1 SGHDT and CDR2 YYEEEE. This CDR3 is built from 15 residues. V was pared by 2 bases and J by 7 bases, with 7 bases of the junction left unmatched. The CDR3 loop reads CASSFYRGGVEKLFF. The CDR3 DNA reads as TGTGCCAGCAGCTTTTACAGGGGGGGAGTTGAAAAACTGTTTTTT.

The V gene is TRBV6-6, the J gene TRBJ1-1; TRBD1 matches at 8 bases. Looked up from germline, CDR1 is MNHNY and CDR2 is SVGAGI (reference sequence). This CDR3 is built from 14 residues. V shed 6 bases and J 4 bases; nucleotides not matched to a gene: 7. CDR3 residues: CASSLGQGATEAFF. DNA for the CDR3: TGTGCCAGCAGCCTCGGACAGGGAGCCACTGAAGCTTTCTTT.

J is TRBJ1-1 and V is TRBV14, with D uncertain. Germline V lookup: CDR1 SGHDN, CDR2 FVKESK. The CDR3 spans 13 residues. V was shortened by 5 bases and J by 2 bases, with 9 bases between the two germline ends. Written as DNA, the CDR3 is TGTGCCAGCAGCATTCAAACAAACACTGAAGCTTTCTTT. Amino acid sequence: CASSIQTNTEAFF.

Only one count was recorded for this clone. The chain is built from TRBV2 and TRBJ2-5; D call uncertain. Germline loops: CDR1 SNHLY, CDR2 FYNNEI. Trimming stripped 4 bases from V and 0 bases from J, with 9 bases between. The CDR3 loop spans 14 amino acids. CDR3 amino acids: CASSAQLYQETQYF. In DNA, the CDR3 is TGTGCCAGCAGTGCCCAATTGTACCAAGAGACCCAGTACTTC.

This chain connects TRBV11-2 to TRBJ1-2; no definite D call. Trimming stripped 1 base from V and 6 bases from J, with 9 bases between. The CDR3 totals 13 residues. Germline-derived CDR1 and CDR2 are SGHAT and FQNNGV. The CDR3 reads CASSLGAHDGYTF. CDR3 nucleotide sequence: TGTGCCAGCAGCTTAGGAGCGCACGATGGCTACACCTTC.

This clone was observed once. The DNA for the CDR3 is TGTGCCAGCAGCCAAGAAGGGGGGTTAAGGAATGGCTACACCTTC. It is translated as CASSQEGGLRNGYTF. The chain is built from TRBV3-1 (or the pseudogene TRBV3-2) and TRBJ1-2, with TRBD1 as a possible D gene (6 bases). There are 15 residues in the CDR3. Germline-derived CDR1 and CDR2 are LGHDT and YNNKEL (reference sequence). Trimming took 0 bases from V and 6 from J, leaving 14 bases between them.

V is TRBV5-4 and J is TRBJ1-1; D is perhaps TRBD1 (6 bases). The CDR3 has 16 residues. The germline V gene has CDR1 SGHNT and CDR2 YYREEE (reference sequence). V dropped 0 bases and J dropped 0 bases, with 12 bases sitting between them. The CDR3 loop reads CASSLGDILMNTEAFF. The CDR3 DNA reads as TGTGCCAGCAGCTTGGGGGACATCCTCATGAACACTGAAGCTTTCTTT.

This clone was counted only a few times. This chain joins TRBV7-2 and TRBJ1-5; D not resolved. Deletions cut 5 bases from V and 6 bases from J, with 11 bases between. Germline-derived CDR1 and CDR2 are SGHTA and FQGNSA. The CDR3 is 13 residues long. This chain's CDR3 is CASSPQGGQPQHF. The CDR3 region has the DNA TGTGCCAGCAGCCCCCAAGGCGGTCAGCCCCAGCATTTT.

The CDR3 DNA reads TGTGCCAGCAGCCAAGGCCCGGAGAAAAAACTGTTTTTT. It codes for CASSQGPEKKLFF. The chain combines TRBV3-1 (or the pseudogene TRBV3-2) with TRBJ1-4; no definite D call. The CDR3 runs 13 residues. With 1 base removed from V and 9 bases from J, the gap between germline ends came to 9 bases. CDR1 is LGHDT and CDR2 is YNNKEL in the germline V gene (reference sequence).

The genes are TRBV10-3 and TRBJ2-3, with D tentatively TRBD1 (6 bases). The CDR3 is made up of 15 amino acids. Germline V gives CDR1 ENHRY, CDR2 SYGVKD. V lost 6 bases, J lost 0 bases, and 13 bases lay in between. The chain's CDR3 is CAISPRGSSTDTQYF. In DNA form, the CDR3 reads TGTGCCATCAGCCCCAGGGGATCAAGCACAGATACGCAGTATTTT.